The source of this TCR beta chain is a study of T cells in Graves' hyperthyroidism and ophthalmopathy. What was amplified from RNA transcripts were TCR beta CDR3 regions. The HTBI primer set drove a first-round RT-PCR of the TCR CDR3. TCRdb analysed the multiplex PCR reads with MiXCR anew, one entry per CDR3 protein. The sample lists some 600,000 distinct CDR3 sequences, roughly 46% occurring once. V trimming: 6 bases; J trimming: 0 bases; junction bases outside the gene matches: 8. CDR3 length: 15 residues. Hyperthyroidism of Graves' type that showed no ophthalmopathy progression within 18 months was stable. This clonotype was seen more than once but under ten times.

The TCR was taken from a woman aged 18-29 years with Graves' hyperthyroidism. The chain joins TRBV12-3 or TRBV12-4 to TRBJ2-7; TRBD2 aligns across 7 bases. The sequenced sample consisted of peripheral blood or thyroid tissue (not recorded which). As DNA, the CDR3 is TGTGCCAGCAGCTTTCGAGCGGGAAGCTCCTACGAGCAGTACTTC. Protein: CASSFRAGSSYEQYF.